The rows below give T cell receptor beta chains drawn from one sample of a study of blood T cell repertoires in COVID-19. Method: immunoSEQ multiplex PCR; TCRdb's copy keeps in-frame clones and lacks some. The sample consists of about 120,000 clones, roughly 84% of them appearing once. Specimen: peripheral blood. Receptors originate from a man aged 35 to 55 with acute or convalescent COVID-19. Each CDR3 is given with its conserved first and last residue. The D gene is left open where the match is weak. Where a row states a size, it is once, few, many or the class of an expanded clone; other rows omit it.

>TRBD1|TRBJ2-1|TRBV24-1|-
TGTGCCACCAGTGACAGTGGGACAGGGGTACGGAATGAGCAGTTCTTC
CATSDSGTGVRNEQFF
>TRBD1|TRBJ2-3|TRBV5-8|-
TGTGCCAACAGGGGACAGAGCGGCACAGATACGCAGTATTTT
CANRGQSGTDTQYF
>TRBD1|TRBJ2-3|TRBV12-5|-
TGTGCTAGTGGTTTTTCAGGGGGCAGCACAGATACGCAGTATTTT
CASGFSGGSTDTQYF
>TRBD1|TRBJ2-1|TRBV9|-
TGTGCCAGCAGCGTAAAAGGGACAGGTTCCTACAATGAGCAGTTCTTC
CASSVKGTGSYNEQFF
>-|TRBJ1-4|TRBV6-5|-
TGTGCCAGCAGCCGGGGACAACGAGAAAAACTGTTTTTT
CASSRGQREKLFF
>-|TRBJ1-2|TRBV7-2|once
TGTGCCAGCAGCAAACCAGGGTATGGCTACACCTTC
CASSKPGYGYTF
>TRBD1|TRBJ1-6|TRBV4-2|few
TGTGCCAGCAGTCCCAGGACAGGGTCGGATTCACCCCTCCACTTT
CASSPRTGSDSPLHF
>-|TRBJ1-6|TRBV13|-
TGTGCCAGCAGCACCCTTGCTGGGGGCTGGGATTCACCCCTCCACTTT
CASSTLAGGWDSPLHF
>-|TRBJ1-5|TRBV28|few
TGTGCCAGCCGTCAGGGTGGGGGAGGGGATCAGCCCCAGCATTTT
CASRQGGGGDQPQHF
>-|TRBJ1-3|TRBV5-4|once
TGTGCCAGCAGCCGGGACTCTGGAAACACCATATATTTT
CASSRDSGNTIYF
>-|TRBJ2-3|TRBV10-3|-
TGTGCCATCAGTGAGGACACGACCACAGATACGCAGTATTTT
CAISEDTTTDTQYF
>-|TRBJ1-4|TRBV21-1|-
TGTGCCAGCCCCATTGGGCCGGTTAGTAATGAAAAACTGTTTTTT
CASPIGPVSNEKLFF
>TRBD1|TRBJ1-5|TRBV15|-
TGTGCCACCAGCAGACGTGGGACAGTGGGGCAGCCCCAGCATTTT
CATSRRGTVGQPQHF
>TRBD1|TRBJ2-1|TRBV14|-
TGTGCCAGCAGCCGGGGACAGCACAATGAGCAGTTCTTC
CASSRGQHNEQFF
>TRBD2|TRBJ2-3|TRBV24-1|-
TGTGCCACCAGTGATCTCTACGGACTAGCGGGGGGTCCTAGCACAGATACGCAGTATTTT
CATSDLYGLAGGPSTDTQYF
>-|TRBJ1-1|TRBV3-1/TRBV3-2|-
TGTGCCAGCAGCCAAGATAGCGGGGTGGAAACTGAAGCTTTCTTT
CASSQDSGVETEAFF
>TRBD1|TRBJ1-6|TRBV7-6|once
TGTGCCAGCAGCTTAAGTCCAGGGGGTGGTTATTCACCCCTCCACTTT
CASSLSPGGGYSPLHF
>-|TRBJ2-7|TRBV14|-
TGTGCCAGCAGCCGGCAAAACTACGAGCAGTACTTC
CASSRQNYEQYF
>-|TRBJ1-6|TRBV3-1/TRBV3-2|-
TGTGCCAGCAGCCCCGACACCGTTTTACTTACTGGTAATTCACCCCTCCACTTT
CASSPDTVLLTGNSPLHF
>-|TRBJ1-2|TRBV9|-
TGTGCCAGCAGCCCGCTCAACGTGGTGGCGGAGGGCTATGGCTACACCTTC
CASSPLNVVAEGYGYTF
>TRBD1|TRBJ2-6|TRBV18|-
TGTGCCAGCTCAAAGACAGGGCTCACTGGGGCCAACGTCCTGACTTTC
CASSKTGLTGANVLTF
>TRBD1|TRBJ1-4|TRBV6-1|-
TGTGCCAGCAGTGAGGGGACTCGGAGACAGGGGATGGAAAAACTGTTTTTT
CASSEGTRRQGMEKLFF
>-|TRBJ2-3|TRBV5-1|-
TGCGCCAGCAGCCCCTCGACATCCTCTAGCACAGATACGCAGTATTTT
CASSPSTSSSTDTQYF
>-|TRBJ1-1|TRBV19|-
TGTGCCAGTAGTGCATCCGGGACACGGAACACTGAAGCTTTCTTT
CASSASGTRNTEAFF
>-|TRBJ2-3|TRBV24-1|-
TGTGCCACCAGTGACCCCTTAGCGGCGAGCACAGATACGCAGTATTTT
CATSDPLAASTDTQYF
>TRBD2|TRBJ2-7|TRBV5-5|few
TGTGCCAGCAGCTTGAGAACTAGCGAGGACGAGCAGTACTTC
CASSLRTSEDEQYF
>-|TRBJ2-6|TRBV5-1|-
TGCGCCAGCAGCTTGGAGAGCCCTGGGGCCAACGTCCTGACTTTC
CASSLESPGANVLTF
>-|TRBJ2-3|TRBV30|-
TGTGCCTGGAGTTTCGGTCAGGAATTCACAGATACGCAGTATTTT
CAWSFGQEFTDTQYF
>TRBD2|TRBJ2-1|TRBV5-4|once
TGTGCCAGCAGCCGGCCCCTAGCGGGGGGGAGTGAGCAGTTCTTC
CASSRPLAGGSEQFF
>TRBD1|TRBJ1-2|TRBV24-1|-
TGTGCCACCAGTGCTACAGGGGAGAAAAACTATGGCTACACCTTC
CATSATGEKNYGYTF
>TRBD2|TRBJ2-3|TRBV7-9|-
TGTGCCAGCAGCTCCAGCGGGGGGCCAGATACGCAGTATTTT
CASSSSGGPDTQYF
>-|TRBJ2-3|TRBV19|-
TGTGCCAGTAGTCGTAGCGTTTCTGAGGCAGATATGCAGTATTTT
CASSRSVSEADMQYF
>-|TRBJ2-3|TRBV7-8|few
TGTGCCAGCAGACCCAGGCGTCTAGCGACTCGAGATACGCAGTATTTT
CASRPRRLATRDTQYF
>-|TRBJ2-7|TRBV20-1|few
TGCAGTGCTAGAGACAACTACGAGCAGTACTTC
CSARDNYEQYF
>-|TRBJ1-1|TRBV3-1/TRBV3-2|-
TGTGCCAGCAGCCTGACAGGCACCATGAACACTGAAGCTTTCTTT
CASSLTGTMNTEAFF
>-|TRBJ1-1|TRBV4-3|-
TGCGCCAGCAGCCAAGAGACCCCGGGTTACACTGAAGCTTTCTTT
CASSQETPGYTEAFF
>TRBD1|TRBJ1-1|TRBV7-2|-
TGTGCCAGCAGCTCCAGACAGGGGACCACTGAAGCTTTCTTT
CASSSRQGTTEAFF
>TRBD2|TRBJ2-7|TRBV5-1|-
TGCGCCAGCAGCTTGCAGCGGGGGGCGACCTACGAGCAGTACTTC
CASSLQRGATYEQYF
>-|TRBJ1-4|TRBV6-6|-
TGTGCCAGCAGGGGAGCGTCTGAAAAACTGTTTTTT
CASRGASEKLFF
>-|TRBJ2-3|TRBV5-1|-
TGCGCCAGCAGCTCGGGTGGCACAGATACGCAGTATTTT
CASSSGGTDTQYF
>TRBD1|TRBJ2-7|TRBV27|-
TGTGCCAGCAGTTCGGTGGACAGGGTCCACGAGCAGTACTTC
CASSSVDRVHEQYF
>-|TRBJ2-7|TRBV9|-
TGTGCCAGCAGCGTTACCCCCGGGACTTCCTACGAGCAGTACTTC
CASSVTPGTSYEQYF
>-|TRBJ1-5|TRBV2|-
TGTGCCAGCAGCTCGGTCTTTTTGCAGCCCCAGCATTTT
CASSSVFLQPQHF
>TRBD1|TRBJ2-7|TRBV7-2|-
TGTGCCAGCAGCTTTTACAACAGGGGGAGTTCCTACGAGCAGTACTTC
CASSFYNRGSSYEQYF
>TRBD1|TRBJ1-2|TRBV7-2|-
TGTGCCAGCAGCTTAGCACCGGGACAGGGGCATGGCTACACCTTC
CASSLAPGQGHGYTF
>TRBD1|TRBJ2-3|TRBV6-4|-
TGTGCCAGCAGTGAAGACAGGGGGGCAGATACGCAGTATTTT
CASSEDRGADTQYF
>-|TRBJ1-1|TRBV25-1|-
TGTGCCAGCAGTGAGTTCCGGGGGGAGTACACTGAAGCTTTCTTT
CASSEFRGEYTEAFF
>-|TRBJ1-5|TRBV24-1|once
TGTGCCACCAGTGACCCCCTGGCGGGGGGGCCCCAGCATTTT
CATSDPLAGGPQHF
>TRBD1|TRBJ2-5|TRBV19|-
TGTGCCAGTAGTACAGGGGGCGCCGGCATACAAGAGACCCAGTACTTC
CASSTGGAGIQETQYF
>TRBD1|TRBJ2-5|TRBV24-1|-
TGTGCCACCAGTGACCCGGGACAGCAGATACAAGAGACCCAGTACTTC
CATSDPGQQIQETQYF
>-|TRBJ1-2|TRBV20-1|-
TGCAGTGCTACGACAGACTATGGCTACACCTTC
CSATTDYGYTF
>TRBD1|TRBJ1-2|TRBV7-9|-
TGTGCCAGCAGCTCACCGGACAGGGGGAACTATGGCTACACCTTC
CASSSPDRGNYGYTF